One and the same sample provided the 28 T cell receptor beta chains below, sequenced in a study of early T cells in non-severe SARS-CoV-2 infection. TCRdb reprocessed the 5' RACE reads with MiXCR, giving one entry per CDR3 protein. The sample has about 70,000 distinct CDR3 sequences; roughly 15% are singletons. Sequencing was performed on whole blood, taken at baseline. The receptors here all came from an adult who was a healthcare worker with PCR-confirmed SARS-CoV-2 infection or an uninfected control (not recorded which).

This clonotype was picked up a small number of times. The chain has TRBV28 and TRBJ1-1; possibly TRBD1 for D (5 bases). V shed 5 bases and J shed 3 bases, with 10 bases lying between them. There are 13 residues in the CDR3. From germline, CDR1 is MDHEN and CDR2 SYDVKM. This CDR3 is CASSPWGYTEAFF. CDR3 nucleotide sequence: TGTGCCAGCAGTCCCTGGGGGTACACTGAAGCTTTCTTT.

This clonotype was observed a handful of times. CDR3 DNA: TGTGCCAGCAGTTATAGGTGGGGGGATGAAAAACTGTTTTTT. Protein product: CASSYRWGDEKLFF. The chain links TRBV28 to TRBJ1-4; possibly TRBD1 for D (5 bases). CDR3 length: 14 amino acids. Trimming left V 4 bases short and J 6 bases short, with 12 bases between. Looked up from germline, CDR1 is MDHEN and CDR2 is SYDVKM.

This clonotype was seen a few times. The chain has TRBV21-1 and TRBJ2-7; the D call TRBD1 from the table was never checked on the DNA. TRBV21-1 is an annotated pseudogene. The CDR3 extends over 14 amino acids. CDR3 region: CASSPGQDSYEQYF. For the CDR3, the DNA is TGTGCCAGCAGCCCAGGACAGGATTCCTACGAGCAGTACTTC.

The chain has TRBV13 and TRBJ2-7; D is ambiguous. CDR1 PRHDT and CDR2 FYEKMQ come from the germline V gene (reference sequence). CDR3 size: 12 residues. V was clipped by 0 bases and J by 3 bases, with 3 bases between them. CDR3 loop: CASSLGFYEQYF. Written as DNA, the CDR3 is TGTGCCAGCAGCTTAGGATTCTACGAGCAGTACTTC.

The rearrangement joins TRBV7-9 to TRBJ2-1, with 9 positions matching TRBD2. Germline CDR1 SEHNR, CDR2 FQNEAQ (reference sequence). V was clipped by 5 bases and J by 3 bases; unmatched bases: 8. The CDR3 runs 16 residues. The CDR3 spells CASSRTGTSFYNEQFF. The CDR3 DNA is TGTGCCAGCAGCCGAACCGGGACTAGCTTCTACAATGAGCAGTTCTTC.

This clonotype was counted only a few times. V usage is TRBV28 and J usage is TRBJ1-1; no reliable D call. This CDR3 comprises 15 residues. Looked up from germline, CDR1 is MDHEN and CDR2 is SYDVKM. Trimming cost V 8 bases and J 1 base, with 17 bases left between them. DNA of the CDR3: TGTGCCAGCCGCTTACCCCTATCAGGGAACACTGAAGCTTTCTTT. This gives the protein CASRLPLSGNTEAFF.

This clonotype came up many times. The V gene is TRBV6-1, the J gene TRBJ2-3; D ambiguous. The V gene lost 2 bases and the J gene lost 5 bases, with 5 bases spanning the gap. In germline, CDR1 is MNHNS, CDR2 SASEGT. The CDR3 is made up of 12 amino acids. The CDR3 nucleotides read TGTGCCAGCAGTGAAAACGAAGATACGCAGTATTTT. As protein: CASSENEDTQYF.

V is TRBV5-1 and J is TRBJ2-6; D is ambiguous. Germline V gene lookup returns CDR1 SGHRS and CDR2 YFSETQ. V was shortened by 3 bases and J by 2 bases, with 9 bases between the two germline ends. This CDR3 spans 15 amino acids. The CDR3 nucleotides are TGCGCCAGCAGCTCGGCAGTTACTGGGGCCAACGTCCTGACTTTC. It specifies CASSSAVTGANVLTF.

This clonotype was seen more than once but under ten times. The chain employs TRBV12-2 and TRBJ2-5. TRBV12-2 is labeled a pseudogene. This CDR3 has 17 amino acids. CDR3 region: CASWRFSRSDSQETQYF. DNA for the CDR3: TGTGCAAGTTGGCGATTCTCAAGATCGGATTCCCAAGAGACCCAGTACTTC.

The genes are TRBV3-1 and TRBJ2-2; D gene uncertain. CDR3 length equals 15 residues. Germline-derived CDR1 and CDR2 are LGHDT and YNNKEL (reference sequence). The germline V and J ends were trimmed by 2 bases and 8 bases, with 15 bases remaining between them. The CDR3 spells CASSQITDSGGELFF. The CDR3 bases are TGTGCCAGCAGCCAAATAACAGACTCTGGAGGGGAGCTGTTTTTT.

This clonotype was seen a few times. This chain links TRBV28 with TRBJ2-7; 7 nucleotides line up with TRBD1. CDR1 MDHEN and CDR2 SYDVKM come from the germline V gene. This CDR3 is built from 14 residues. After removal of 7 bases from V and 2 bases from J, the junction contained 8 bases not matched to a gene. The CDR3 DNA follows: TGTGCCAGCACCGCTGGACAGGCCACCTACGAGCAGTACTTC. It yields the protein CASTAGQATYEQYF.

Concerning this clonotype: This sequence may be a read error, since a much larger clone differs from it by one base. The genes are TRBV18 and TRBJ2-7; D remains ambiguous. Germline V gene data show CDR1 as KGHSH and CDR2 as LQKENI. The CDR3 loop spans 13 amino acids. V shed 0 bases and J shed 2 bases, with 5 bases lying between them. Here the CDR3 reads CASSPPVTYEQYF. The CDR3, as DNA: TGTGCCAGCTCACCACCGGTGACCTACGAGCAGTACTTC.

There are many counts of this clonotype. This sequence joins TRBV2 and TRBJ2-5; 10 bases match TRBD2. This CDR3 comprises 17 residues. Trimming removed 5 bases from V and 4 bases from J; junction bases left unmatched: 13. Germline CDR1 reads SNHLY; CDR2 reads FYNNEI. The CDR3 sequence: CASSSHVAGGIGETQYF. CDR3 coding DNA: TGTGCCAGCAGTTCACACGTAGCGGGAGGAATTGGAGAGACCCAGTACTTC.

The rearrangement links TRBV4-1 to TRBJ2-1; TRBD2 agrees at 12 bases. The germline gives CDR1 MGHRA, CDR2 YSYEKL. The CDR3 loop spans 18 amino acids. Unmatched junction bases numbered 10, after V lost 4 bases and J lost 3 bases. The CDR3 DNA follows: TGCGCCAGCAGCCGCGTGACTAGCGGGAGTCCACTCTACAATGAGCAGTTCTTC. Translating it yields CASSRVTSGSPLYNEQFF.

This clonotype was picked up many times. This sequence joins TRBV28 and TRBJ2-7, with TRBD1 matching over 11 bases. Germline V gene data show CDR1 as MDHEN and CDR2 as SYDVKM. V dropped 4 bases and J dropped 4; count of bases not matched to a gene: 9. The CDR3 contains 16 residues. Here the CDR3 reads CASSSSGTGGEYEQYF. The DNA of the CDR3 is TGTGCCAGCAGTTCCTCCGGGACAGGGGGTGAATACGAGCAGTACTTC.

In this sample, this clonotype turned up a few times. One end of the junction fails to match germline, which may point to a read error. J is TRBJ2-3 and V is TRBV7-9, with no clear D. The CDR3 is 12 amino acids. The V gene's germline CDR1 is SEHNR and CDR2 FQNEAQ (reference sequence). The CDR3 DNA reads TGTGCCAGCACCTTATACACAGATACGCAGTATTTT. Amino acid sequence: CASTLYTDTQYF.

The chain combines TRBV19 with TRBJ2-1, with 7 bases that match TRBD2. Losses at the gene ends were 1 base for V and 3 bases for J; bases not matched to a gene: 3. Germline values: CDR1 LNHDA, CDR2 SQIVND (reference sequence). CDR3 length: 15 amino acids. CDR3 DNA sequence: TGTGCCAGTAGTATAGCTAGCGGAGTCTACAATGAGCAGTTCTTC. Its protein is CASSIASGVYNEQFF.

This chain links TRBV20-1 with TRBJ2-7; D ambiguous. This CDR3 spans 14 amino acids. V was clipped by 0 bases and J by 5 bases, with 14 bases between them. The germline V gene has CDR1 DFQATT and CDR2 SNEGSKA (reference sequence). CDR3 protein: CSARDRSSFDEQYF. The CDR3 coding sequence is TGCAGTGCTAGAGATAGGAGTAGCTTCGACGAGCAGTACTTC.

The table lists this clonotype with a few counts. V is TRBV24-1 and J is TRBJ2-1, with D unresolved. Germline values: CDR1 KGHDR, CDR2 SFDVKD. With 1 base removed from V and 5 bases from J, the gap between germline ends came to 5 bases. This CDR3 has 13 amino acids. In DNA, the CDR3 is TGTGCCACCAGTGATTTACTCCACAATGAGCAGTTCTTC. It specifies CATSDLLHNEQFF.

Only a few counts were recorded for this clonotype. The chain is built from TRBV7-2 and TRBJ1-3; D is undetermined. This CDR3 region has 15 residues. V dropped 3 bases and J dropped 0 bases, with 9 bases sitting between them. Germline V CDR1 and CDR2: SGHTA, FQGNSA. The CDR3 is CASSFGSSSGNTIYF. The CDR3 DNA reads as TGTGCCAGCAGCTTCGGCTCAAGCTCTGGAAACACCATATATTTT.

This clonotype turned up a few times. The V gene is TRBV27, the J gene TRBJ2-4; weak D call: TRBD2 (5 bases). V was shortened by 4 bases and J by 6 bases, with 7 bases between the two germline ends. This CDR3 has 12 amino acids. Germline V gene data show CDR1 as MNHEY and CDR2 as SMNVEV (reference sequence). The CDR3 coding sequence is TGTGCCAGCAGTTCGGGATCAAACATTCAGTACTTC. Protein sequence: CASSSGSNIQYF.

This chain joins TRBV3-1 and TRBJ1-1; D is unresolved. Germline CDR1 is LGHDT and CDR2 is YNNKEL (reference sequence). The CDR3 consists of 12 residues. The V end was cut by 5 bases, the J end by 1 base, with 5 bases between. The CDR3: CASSSWNTEAFF. CDR3 DNA sequence: TGTGCCAGCAGCTCGTGGAACACTGAAGCTTTCTTT.

J is TRBJ2-3 and V is TRBV18; the D is unclear. Germline-derived CDR1 and CDR2 are KGHSH and LQKENI. Trimming took off 0 bases at V and 3 bases at J, with 7 bases between the two ends. This CDR3 is built from 14 residues. This CDR3 is CASSPPAVTDTQYF. As DNA, the CDR3 is TGTGCCAGCTCACCACCGGCGGTAACAGATACGCAGTATTTT. Looking up the rest from reference TRBV18 and TRBJ2-3 gives the full variable domain: NAGVMQNPRHLVRRRGQEARLRCSPMKGHSHVYWYRQLPEEGLKFMVYLQKENIIDESGMPKERFSAEFPKEGPSILRIQQVVRGDSAAYFCASSPPAVTDTQYFGPGTRLTVL.

J is TRBJ2-2 and V is TRBV18; 8 nucleotides match TRBD1. Germline CDR1 and CDR2: KGHSH and LQKENI. The CDR3 is made up of 14 amino acids. Unmatched junction bases numbered 2, after V lost 3 bases and J lost 5 bases. CDR3 sequence: CASSPDRGTGELFF. DNA for the CDR3: TGTGCCAGCTCACCCGACAGGGGTACCGGGGAGCTGTTTTTT.

J is TRBJ2-1 and V is TRBV28; D not resolved. Between the trimmed V and J ends, which lost 6 bases and 1 base, there was a span of 4 bases. Germline CDR1 is MDHEN and CDR2 is SYDVKM. This CDR3 is 12 amino acids long. The CDR3 loop reads CASRPSYNEQFF. CDR3 DNA: TGTGCCAGCAGACCTTCCTACAATGAGCAGTTCTTC.

The chain links TRBV4-1 to TRBJ2-7, with D possibly matching TRBD1 (5 bases). Germline V gene sequence: CDR1 MGHRA, CDR2 YSYEKL. This CDR3 spans 16 amino acids. V shed 0 bases and J shed 2 bases, with 14 bases lying between them. CDR3 residues: CASSQEGAGPPYEQYF. The DNA for the CDR3 is TGCGCCAGCAGCCAAGAAGGGGCAGGGCCCCCCTACGAGCAGTACTTC.

The rearrangement uses TRBV6-6 and TRBJ2-5; D may match TRBD1 or TRBD2 (5 bases each). Looked up from germline, CDR1 is MNHNY and CDR2 is SVGAGI (reference sequence). Trimming shortened V by 3 bases and J by 1 base, and 9 bases separated the two germline ends. The CDR3 has 14 residues. This chain's CDR3 is CASSYLGVQETQYF. CDR3 DNA: TGTGCCAGCAGTTATCTGGGGGTCCAAGAGACCCAGTACTTC.

The chain has TRBV12-3 or TRBV12-4 and TRBJ1-5, with 9 bases identical to TRBD1. The CDR3 totals 14 residues. V shed 5 bases, J shed 6 bases, and the junction held 5 bases outside the gene matches. The CDR3 sequence is CASSPGQGSQPQHF. In nucleotides, the CDR3 is TGTGCCAGCAGTCCCGGACAGGGGAGTCAGCCCCAGCATTTT.